This TCR beta chain was identified during a study of blood T cell repertoires in COVID-19. Study at large: Collection of acute and convalescent COVID-19 samples took place in the United States, Italy and Spain. T cells, B-cell-depleted T cells, or PBMCs provided the cDNA or gDNA that served as material.

The CDR3 runs 16 residues. J gave up 5 bases and V 3 bases, and 5 bases lay outside the gene matches. Germline loops: CDR1 LGHDT, CDR2 YNNKEL (reference sequence). Original processing notes: By means of reference gene primer amplification, nucleated cell counts were estimated. TCRdb's copy holds only in-frame clones and misses some; the assay was immunoSEQ multiplex PCR. D and trimming come from the DNA, and the V and J calls and clone size come from that table. Of some 38,000 clones listed, about 82% are singletons. This clone was seen only once. Source material: peripheral blood. The sequence was collected from a man aged 55 to 69 in a cohort sampled during active COVID-19. The chain uses TRBV3-1 (or the pseudogene TRBV3-2) and TRBJ2-2; TRBD2 aligns across 11 bases. CDR3 DNA: TGTGCCAGCAGCCAGTTAGCGGGGGGGCGAACCGGGGAGCTGTTTTTT. It specifies CASSQLAGGRTGELFF.